Following are 5 T cell receptor beta chains from one sample sequenced in a study of identical twins. Via MiXCR, TCRdb re-called the 5' RACE reads, giving one row per CDR3 protein. Found here are 1.5 million to 2 million distinct CDR3 sequences, under 35% of them singletons; the top ten hold 0.27%. The sample was cord blood. These receptors all stem from a newborn girl in good health.

This clonotype was recorded many times. V is TRBV29-1 and J is TRBJ2-7; no clear D gene. Germline CDR1 is SQVTM and CDR2 is ANQGSEA. CDR3 length equals 11 residues. Trimming shortened V by 4 bases and J by 4 bases, and 8 bases separated the two germline ends. The CDR3 DNA reads as TGCAGCGTTGGCTCCCGTTACGAGCAGTACTTC. It encodes CSVGSRYEQYF.

This clonotype was detected once. This CDR3 reads CASSEALQGEQFF. CDR3 bases: TGTGCCAGCAGTGAAGCGCTTCAGGGGGAGCAGTTCTTC. The chain uses TRBV2 and TRBJ2-1, with a possible D match to TRBD1 (6 bases). The CDR3 length is 13 residues. V lost 0 bases to trimming and J lost 10 bases, with 10 bases between them. The V gene's germline CDR1 is SNHLY and CDR2 FYNNEI.

In its sample, this clonotype was seen many times. The rearrangement uses TRBV2 and TRBJ2-7; 9 nucleotides match TRBD2. CDR1 and CDR2 from the germline V gene are SNHLY and FYNNEI. The trim removed 7 bases at V and 2 bases at J, leaving 6 bases unmatched. This CDR3 region has 14 residues. The CDR3 protein is CASTLIAGAYEQYF. CDR3 sequence (DNA): TGTGCCAGCACCCTAATAGCGGGAGCCTACGAGCAGTACTTC.

V is TRBV6-5 and J is TRBJ2-3, with D possibly matching TRBD2 (5 bases). Germline CDR1 is MNHEY and CDR2 is SVGAGI. Between the trimmed V and J ends, which lost 2 bases and 1 base, there was a span of 22 bases. There are 19 residues in the CDR3. The CDR3 spells CASSYHSGISGLGTDTQYF. CDR3 DNA: TGTGCCAGCAGTTACCATTCCGGGATCTCGGGGTTGGGCACAGATACGCAGTATTTT.

This clonotype was seen more than once but under ten times. The chain links TRBV6-1 to TRBJ2-7; D is perhaps TRBD2 (6 bases). Germline V lookup: CDR1 MNHNS, CDR2 SASEGT. This CDR3 contains 13 residues. V gave up 5 bases and J gave up 2 bases, with 10 bases separating them. The CDR3 nucleotides read TGTGCCAGCAGTACTAGCCGCGCCTACGAGCAGTACTTC. Translating it yields CASSTSRAYEQYF.